The next 13 T cell receptor beta chains were all read from a single sample in a study of patients and donors after allogeneic stem cell transplantation. TCRdb used MiXCR to reprocess the RT-PCR reads, holding one entry per CDR3 protein. This table has 900,000 to 1,000,000 distinct CDR3 sequences, 15% to 20% appearing once. The specimen sequenced was blood, either unsorted or a sorted T cell fraction (not recorded which). Receptors were obtained from a human donor who was either an allogeneic HSCT recipient or a stem cell or donor lymphocyte infusion donor (not recorded which). It is not recorded whose cells these are; they may come from a transplant donor.

This clonotype was detected a few times. The CDR3 DNA follows: TGTGCCATCAGTGGGACAGGGAAGTCCGAGCAGTACTTC. Protein: CAISGTGKSEQYF. The J gene is TRBJ2-7, the V gene TRBV10-3, with 8 bases fitting TRBD1. V lost 4 bases, J lost 6 bases, and 5 bases stayed unmatched. Germline V gene data show CDR1 as ENHRY and CDR2 as SYGVKD. The CDR3 has 13 amino acids.

This clonotype was detected only a few times. The chain uses TRBV25-1 and TRBJ1-1, with 7 bases identical to TRBD1. The CDR3 length is 18 residues. V lost 5 bases to trimming and J lost 7 bases; unmatched junction nucleotides: 22. Germline V gene lookup returns CDR1 MGHDK and CDR2 SYGVNS. The CDR3 DNA reads TGTGCCAGCAGTCTATCGGGGGGACAGCAAGTACCCACACATGAAGCTTTCTTT. It yields the protein CASSLSGGQQVPTHEAFF. Together with reference TRBV25-1 and TRBJ1-1, the CDR3 gives the full variable domain: EADIYQTPRYLVIGTGKKITLECSQTMGHDKMYWYQQDPGMELHLIHYSYGVNSTEKGDLSSESTVSRIRTEHFPLTLESARPSHTSQYLCASSLSGGQQVPTHEAFFGQGTRLTVV.

This clonotype appeared a few times. V and J are TRBV24-1 and TRBJ2-1; 11 bases are a match to TRBD2. Germline V lookup: CDR1 KGHDR, CDR2 SFDVKD. The CDR3 contains 16 residues. The ends lost 4 bases at V and 1 base at J; junction bases unmatched: 2. The CDR3 here is CATSDASGRSYNEQFF. The CDR3 DNA reads TGTGCCACCAGTGACGCTAGCGGGAGGTCCTACAATGAGCAGTTCTTC.

CDR3 residues: CASSVRPGSEQFF. The CDR3 region has the DNA TGTGCCAGCAGCGTAAGGCCTGGGAGTGAGCAGTTCTTC. V is TRBV9 and J is TRBJ2-1; possible D gene TRBD2, 5 bases. Trimming pared 1 base from V and 9 bases from J, leaving 11 bases between. This CDR3 is built from 13 residues. The germline gives CDR1 SGDLS, CDR2 YYNGEE.

This clonotype was seen more than once but under ten times. The chain joins TRBV5-1 to TRBJ2-3; 10 bases line up with TRBD2. This CDR3 spans 17 amino acids. Trimming took 4 bases from V and 0 from J; bases not matched to a gene: 8. Germline V gene data show CDR1 as SGHRS and CDR2 as YFSETQ. DNA of the CDR3: TGCGCCAGCAGCGCCAGACTAGCGGGTTCTAGCACAGATACGCAGTATTTT. This encodes CASSARLAGSSTDTQYF.

This clonotype has at least ten counts. One end of the junction does not line up with germline, which may come from a read error. The chain joins TRBV7-7 to TRBJ2-1, with D perhaps matching TRBD1 or TRBD2 (5 bases each). CDR3 length: 15 amino acids. CDR1 and CDR2 from the germline V gene are SSHAT and FNYEAQ (reference sequence). The CDR3 sequence is CASSLDGGGYNEQFF. In DNA, the CDR3 is TGTGCTAGCAGCTTAGATGGGGGTGGATACAATGAGCAGTTCTTC.

The chain uses TRBV20-1 and TRBJ2-3; D is tentatively TRBD1 or TRBD2 (5 bases each). The CDR3 length is 16 residues. V was shortened by 0 bases and J by 1 base, with 14 bases between the two germline ends. Germline V lookup: CDR1 DFQATT, CDR2 SNEGSKA (reference sequence). The CDR3 DNA reads as TGCAGTGCTAGAGAGCCGAGGGGATGGGGCACAGATACGCAGTATTTT. It is translated as CSAREPRGWGTDTQYF.

The chain has TRBV29-1 and TRBJ1-1; D is unresolved. The CDR3 consists of 14 residues. V gave up 3 bases and J gave up 0 bases, with 11 bases separating them. Germline CDR1 reads SQVTM; CDR2 reads ANQGSEA. This CDR3 reads CSVEALELNTEAFF. CDR3 DNA sequence: TGCAGCGTTGAGGCCCTAGAATTGAACACTGAAGCTTTCTTT.

This clonotype occurred a few times. The genes are TRBV12-3 or TRBV12-4 and TRBJ2-7; TRBD1 is a possible D gene (5 bases). CDR3 length: 15 residues. Deletions cut 3 bases from V and 0 bases from J, with 12 bases between. The CDR3 reads CASSFEPQVSYEQYF. CDR3 DNA sequence: TGTGCCAGCAGTTTCGAACCACAGGTCTCCTACGAGCAGTACTTC.

The rearrangement uses TRBV6-5 and TRBJ1-1; 8 nucleotides align to TRBD1. CDR1 and CDR2 from the germline V gene are MNHEY and SVGAGI. V trimming: 2 bases; J trimming: 1 base; junction bases outside the gene matches: 0. The CDR3 runs to 14 residues. This chain's CDR3 is CASSYTGGNTEAFF. The CDR3 DNA sequence: TGTGCCAGCAGTTACACAGGGGGGAACACTGAAGCTTTCTTT.

The rearrangement links TRBV11-1 to TRBJ2-1, with 9 bases fitting TRBD1. This CDR3 comprises 18 residues. Germline CDR1 reads SGHAT; CDR2 reads FQDESV (reference sequence). After removal of 1 base from V and 5 bases from J, the junction contained 12 bases not matched to a gene. The CDR3 reads CASSLGSKPGQGNNEQFF. In DNA form, the CDR3 reads TGTGCCAGCAGCTTAGGGTCCAAACCGGGACAGGGAAACAATGAGCAGTTCTTC.

A few counts support this clonotype. V gene TRBV4-1 combines with J gene TRBJ2-1, with a possible D match to TRBD2 (7 bases). The germline V gene encodes CDR1 MGHRA and CDR2 YSYEKL. The ends were cut back, 2 bases at V and 8 bases at J, with 16 bases in the middle. The CDR3 has 15 amino acids. CDR3 nucleotide sequence: TGCGCCAGCAGCCAATTCGCGGGGGCGATGGATGAGCAGTTCTTC. This codes for CASSQFAGAMDEQFF.

This clonotype was counted only a few times. The junction departs from germline at one end; a sequencing error may be responsible. The chain employs TRBV3-1 and TRBJ2-1; weak D call: TRBD1 (6 bases). CDR3 length: 11 residues. Germline assignment: CDR1 LGHDT and CDR2 YNNKEL (reference sequence). This CDR3 reads CASSQDYGTTF. DNA of the CDR3: TGTGCCAGCAGCCAAGATTACGGGACAACCTTC.